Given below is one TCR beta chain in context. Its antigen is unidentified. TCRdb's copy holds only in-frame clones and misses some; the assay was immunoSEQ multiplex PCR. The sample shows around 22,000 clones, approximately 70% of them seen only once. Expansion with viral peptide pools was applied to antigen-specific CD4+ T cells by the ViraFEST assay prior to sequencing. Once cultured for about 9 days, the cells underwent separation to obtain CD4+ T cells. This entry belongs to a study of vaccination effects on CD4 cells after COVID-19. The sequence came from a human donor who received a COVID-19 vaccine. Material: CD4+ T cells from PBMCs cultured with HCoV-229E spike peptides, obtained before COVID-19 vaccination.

DNA of the CDR3: TGTGCCAGCCGGACGGCTCCCTATGGCTACACCTTC. It codes for CASRTAPYGYTF. The chain recombines TRBV6-5 with TRBJ1-2; D unclear. V lost 8 bases to trimming and J lost 4 bases, with 11 bases between them. Germline loops: CDR1 MNHEY, CDR2 SVGAGI. The CDR3 totals 12 residues.